The 10 T cell receptor beta chains below all came from one sample that was sequenced in a study of T cell responses to AZD1222 COVID-19 vaccine. Assay: immunoSEQ multiplex PCR; the TCRdb copy retains only in-frame clones and omits some. Of tens of thousands of clones detected, about 93% appear once; the ten largest clones hold roughly 3.1%. Sequenced material: peripheral blood, taken 28 days after the second AZD1222 dose. The receptors come from an adult who received the AZD1222 COVID-19 vaccine.

The V call is TRBV19, the J call TRBJ1-2, with D unresolved. The length of the CDR3 is 13 residues. Germline CDR1 and CDR2: LNHDA and SQIVND (reference sequence). V lost 6 bases, J lost 4 bases, and 12 bases lay in between. CDR3 nucleotides: TGTGCCAGTAGGGTGCGCGAGTCCTATGGCTACACCTTC. It codes for CASRVRESYGYTF.

The rearrangement uses TRBV14 and TRBJ2-1; 14 nucleotides agree with TRBD2. Germline values: CDR1 SGHDN, CDR2 FVKESK. This CDR3 region has 15 residues. With V trimmed by 4 bases and J by 6 bases, 2 bases remained unmatched. The CDR3 spells CASSRGLAGGNEQFF. In nucleotides, the CDR3 is TGTGCCAGCAGCCGAGGACTAGCGGGGGGCAATGAGCAGTTCTTC.

This sequence joins TRBV28 and TRBJ1-4; D perhaps matches TRBD1 (5 bases). The CDR3 runs 16 residues. Germline assignment: CDR1 MDHEN and CDR2 SYDVKM. Trimming pared 5 bases from V and 3 bases from J, leaving 16 bases between. CDR3 nucleotides: TGTGCCAGCAGTCCGATGGGGCGGGGATCTAATGAAAAACTGTTTTTT. Protein: CASSPMGRGSNEKLFF.

This clone was detected only a few times. This chain uses TRBV7-8 with TRBJ1-6; no definite D call. Trimming removed 4 bases from V and 4 bases from J, with 8 bases in between. There are 14 residues in the CDR3. The V gene's germline CDR1 is SGHVS and CDR2 FQNEAQ. The CDR3 DNA follows: TGTGCCAGCAGCTCAGACGGGTATAATTCACCCCTCCACTTT. It is translated as CASSSDGYNSPLHF.

This chain links TRBV27 with TRBJ2-5, with 14 bases matching TRBD2. Germline CDR1 MNHEY, CDR2 SMNVEV (reference sequence). The CDR3 is made up of 13 amino acids. Losses at the gene ends were 5 bases for V and 9 bases for J; bases not matched to a gene: 2. DNA for the CDR3: TGTGCCAGCAGTCCGGGACTAGCGGGGGCCCAGTACTTC. Its protein is CASSPGLAGAQYF.

The J gene is TRBJ1-1, the V gene TRBV5-1; 8 positions match TRBD1. CDR1 and CDR2 (germline): SGHRS, YFSETQ. This CDR3 has 16 amino acids. Germline trimming cut 0 bases from V and 1 base from J; bases unmatched to any gene: 5. CDR3 DNA: TGCGCCAGCAGCTTGGCGGGGACAGGACAGAACACTGAAGCTTTCTTT. It translates to CASSLAGTGQNTEAFF.

The chain has TRBV3-1 (or the pseudogene TRBV3-2) and TRBJ2-3; D unresolved. Germline V lookup: CDR1 LGHDT, CDR2 YNNKEL (reference sequence). The CDR3 runs 16 residues. The V and J ends lost 5 bases and 5 bases respectively, with 20 bases between them. This CDR3 reads CASSWSDPVMQDTQYF. The CDR3 DNA follows: TGTGCCAGCAGCTGGAGCGATCCTGTCATGCAAGATACGCAGTATTTT.

This clone showed up just a few times. The chain joins TRBV7-8 to TRBJ1-5; D is unresolved. CDR3 length: 15 amino acids. The germline V gene has CDR1 SGHVS and CDR2 FQNEAQ. V was cut by 1 base and J by 0 bases, with 7 bases left in between. The CDR3, as DNA: TGTGCCAGCAGCTTAGAAAGTAATAGCAATCAGCCCCAGCATTTT. This gives the protein CASSLESNSNQPQHF.

The chain recombines TRBV3-1 (or the pseudogene TRBV3-2) with TRBJ2-5; TRBD2 agrees at 7 bases. The CDR3 sequence is 14 residues long. The J segment lost 5 bases and the V segment lost 7 bases, leaving 10 bases of the junction unmatched. Germline V gives CDR1 LGHDT, CDR2 YNNKEL (reference sequence). DNA of the CDR3: TGTGCCAGCATAGCGAGAGGGCGGGGGGAGACCCAGTACTTC. Translated, it gives CASIARGRGETQYF.

The V gene is TRBV9, the J gene TRBJ1-3; D is ambiguous. CDR1 is SGDLS and CDR2 is YYNGEE in the germline V gene. The CDR3 loop spans 17 amino acids. V lost 0 bases to trimming and J lost 0 bases, with 13 bases between them. CDR3 nucleotides: TGTGCCAGCAGCGTAGAATTGCGGTGGGGCTCTGGAAACACCATATATTTT. Encoded protein: CASSVELRWGSGNTIYF.